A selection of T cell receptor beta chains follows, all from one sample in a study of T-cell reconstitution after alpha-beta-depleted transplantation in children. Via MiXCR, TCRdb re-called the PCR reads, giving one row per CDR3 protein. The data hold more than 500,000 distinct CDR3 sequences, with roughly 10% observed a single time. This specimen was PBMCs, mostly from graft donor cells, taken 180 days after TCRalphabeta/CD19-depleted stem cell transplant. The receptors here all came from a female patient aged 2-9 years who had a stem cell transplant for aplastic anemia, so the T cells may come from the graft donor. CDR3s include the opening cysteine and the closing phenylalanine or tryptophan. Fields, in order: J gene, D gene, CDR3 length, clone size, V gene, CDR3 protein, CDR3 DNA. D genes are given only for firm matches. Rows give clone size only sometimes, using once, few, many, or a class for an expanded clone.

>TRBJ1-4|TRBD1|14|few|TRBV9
CASSVGDRVEKLFF
TGTGCCAGCAGCGTAGGGGACAGGGTGGAAAAACTGTTTTTT
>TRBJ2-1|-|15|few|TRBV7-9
CASSRFSPIDNEQFF
TGTGCCAGCAGCCGATTTAGCCCTATCGACAATGAGCAGTTCTTC
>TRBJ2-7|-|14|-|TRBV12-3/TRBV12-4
CASSLGDGDYEQYF
TGTGCCAGCAGTTTAGGGGACGGGGACTACGAGCAGTACTTC
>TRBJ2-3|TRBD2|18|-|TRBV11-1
CASSWMTSGRAFTDTQYF
TGTGCCAGCAGCTGGATGACTAGCGGGAGGGCCTTCACAGATACGCAGTATTTT
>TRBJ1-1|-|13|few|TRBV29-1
CSVVLTGNTEAFF
TGCAGCGTTGTCCTAACCGGGAACACTGAAGCTTTCTTT
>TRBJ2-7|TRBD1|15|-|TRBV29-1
CSVRDRERSSYEQYF
TGCAGCGTAAGAGACAGGGAGAGGAGCTCCTACGAGCAGTACTTC
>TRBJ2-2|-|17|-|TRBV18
CASSPSILGSNTGELFF
TGTGCCAGCTCACCCTCAATTCTAGGCTCGAACACCGGGGAGCTGTTTTTT
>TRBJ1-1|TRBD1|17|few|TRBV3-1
CASSRWGLRDSRGEAFF
TGTGCCAGCAGCCGATGGGGGTTACGGGACAGCCGAGGTGAAGCTTTCTTT
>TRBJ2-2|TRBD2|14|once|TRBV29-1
CSWGGRGRTGELFF
TGCAGCTGGGGAGGGAGGGGACGGACCGGGGAGCTGTTTTTT
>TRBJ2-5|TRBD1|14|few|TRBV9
CASSVGTGQETQYF
TGTGCCAGCAGCGTAGGGACAGGCCAAGAGACCCAGTACTTC